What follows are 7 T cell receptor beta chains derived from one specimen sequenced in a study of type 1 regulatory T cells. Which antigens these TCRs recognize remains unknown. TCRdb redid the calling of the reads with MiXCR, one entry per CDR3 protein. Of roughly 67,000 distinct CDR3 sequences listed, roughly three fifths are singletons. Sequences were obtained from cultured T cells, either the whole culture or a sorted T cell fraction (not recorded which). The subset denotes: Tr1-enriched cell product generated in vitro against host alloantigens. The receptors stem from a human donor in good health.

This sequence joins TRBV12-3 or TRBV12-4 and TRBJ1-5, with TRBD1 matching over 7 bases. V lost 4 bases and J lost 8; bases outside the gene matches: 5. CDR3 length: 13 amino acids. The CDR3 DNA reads TGTGCCAGCAGTTACAGGGGTGCGGAGCCCCAGCATTTT. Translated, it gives CASSYRGAEPQHF.

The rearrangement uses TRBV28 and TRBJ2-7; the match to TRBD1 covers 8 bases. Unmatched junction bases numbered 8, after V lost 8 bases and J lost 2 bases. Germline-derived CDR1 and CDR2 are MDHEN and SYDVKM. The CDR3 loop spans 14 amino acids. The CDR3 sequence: CASLPQGGTYEQYF. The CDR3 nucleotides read TGTGCCAGCCTTCCACAGGGGGGAACCTACGAGCAGTACTTC. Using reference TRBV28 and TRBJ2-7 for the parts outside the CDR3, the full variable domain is DVKVTQSSRYLVKRTGEKVFLECVQDMDHENMFWYRQDPGLGLRLIYFSYDVKMKEKGDIPEGYSVSREKKERFSLILESASTNQTSMYLCASLPQGGTYEQYFGPGTRLTVT.

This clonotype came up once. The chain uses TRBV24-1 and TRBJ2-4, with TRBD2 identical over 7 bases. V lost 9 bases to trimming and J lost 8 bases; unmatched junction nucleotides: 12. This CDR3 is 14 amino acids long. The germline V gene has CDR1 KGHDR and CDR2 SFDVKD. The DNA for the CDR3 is TGTGCCACCTCCCCCTCCGGGACTAAAGACATTCAGTACTTC. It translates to CATSPSGTKDIQYF.

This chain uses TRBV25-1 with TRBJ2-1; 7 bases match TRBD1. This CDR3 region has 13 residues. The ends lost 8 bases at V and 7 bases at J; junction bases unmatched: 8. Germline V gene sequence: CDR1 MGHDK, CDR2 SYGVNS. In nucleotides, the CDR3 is TGTGCCAGCTGGGGACAGAAAGATAATGAGCAGTTCTTC. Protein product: CASWGQKDNEQFF.

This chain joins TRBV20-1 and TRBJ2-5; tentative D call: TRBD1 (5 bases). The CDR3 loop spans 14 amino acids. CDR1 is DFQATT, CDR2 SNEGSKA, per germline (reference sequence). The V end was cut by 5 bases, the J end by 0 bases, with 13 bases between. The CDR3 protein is CSALKGPYQETQYF. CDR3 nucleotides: TGCAGTGCTCTAAAGGGGCCCTACCAAGAGACCCAGTACTTC.

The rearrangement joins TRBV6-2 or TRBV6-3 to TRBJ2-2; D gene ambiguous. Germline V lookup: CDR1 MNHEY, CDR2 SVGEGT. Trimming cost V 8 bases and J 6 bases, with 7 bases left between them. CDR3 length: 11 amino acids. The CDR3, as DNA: TGTGCCAGCCGCCGCGCCGGGGAGCTGTTTTTT. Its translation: CASRRAGELFF.

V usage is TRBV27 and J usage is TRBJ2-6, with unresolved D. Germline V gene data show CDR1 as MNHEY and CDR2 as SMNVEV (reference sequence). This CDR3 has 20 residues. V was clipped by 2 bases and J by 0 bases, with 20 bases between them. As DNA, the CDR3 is TGTGCCAGCAGTTTAGAAGGACGGTCCTACTCGCGCTCTGGGGCCAACGTCCTGACTTTC. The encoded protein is CASSLEGRSYSRSGANVLTF.